One and the same sample provided the 5 T cell receptor beta chains below, sequenced in a study of shared clonotypes between healthy human individuals. The table came from immunoSEQ multiplex PCR; TCRdb's copy has only in-frame clones and leaves some out. Here the sample spans more than 550,000 clones, roughly 72% being singletons. The specimen was memory CD4+ T cells sorted from blood. Subset given: CD45RA-negative fraction. Every receptor here comes from a woman aged 25 to 39 in good health.

The V call is TRBV11-2, the J call TRBJ2-7; TRBD2 is a possible D gene (6 bases). The CDR3 totals 14 residues. V gave up 1 base and J gave up 0 bases, with 7 bases separating them. Germline CDR1 SGHAT, CDR2 FQNNGV. The CDR3 DNA reads TGTGCCAGCAGCTTAGGGGGACTCTCCTACGAGCAGTACTTC. Its translation: CASSLGGLSYEQYF.

This clone was detected many times. The chain recombines TRBV21-1 with TRBJ2-2. TRBV21-1 is assigned pseudogene status. The CDR3 has 20 residues. The CDR3 sequence is CASSRPPGPPWGSNTGELFF. The CDR3 nucleotides are TGTGCCAGCAGCCGCCCACCGGGCCCTCCCTGGGGTTCAAACACCGGGGAGCTGTTTTTT.

This clone was detected only a few times. The chain joins TRBV4-1 to TRBJ1-1, with D maybe TRBD1 (6 bases). The V end lost 3 bases, the J end lost 10 bases, and 9 bases lay between the germline ends. Germline V lookup: CDR1 MGHRA, CDR2 YSYEKL. The length of the CDR3 is 11 residues. The CDR3 protein is CASSQGHLAFF. The CDR3, as DNA: TGCGCCAGCAGCCAGGGACACTTAGCTTTCTTT.

The count of this clone is one. CDR3 in DNA: TGTGCCAGCGGACGGCCCACAGATACGCAGTATTTT. Protein product: CASGRPTDTQYF. The J gene is TRBJ2-3, the V gene TRBV6-5; D remains ambiguous. Trimming took off 8 bases at V and 2 bases at J, with 8 bases between the two ends. CDR1 and CDR2 from the germline V gene are MNHEY and SVGAGI. CDR3 length: 12 amino acids.

On this clone itself: Other DNA sequences in the sample encode the same CDR3. V gene TRBV18 combines with J gene TRBJ2-7; 8 positions agree with TRBD2. Germline V gene lookup returns CDR1 KGHSH and CDR2 LQKENI. The CDR3 length is 14 residues. The junction had 1 base not matched to a gene; V was cut back by 3 bases and J by 0 bases. CDR3 amino acids: CASSPSGSSYEQYF. The CDR3, as DNA: TGTGCCAGCTCACCCAGCGGGAGCTCCTACGAGCAGTACTTC.